This T cell receptor (beta chain) emerged from a study of T-cell reconstitution after alpha-beta-depleted transplantation in children. Trimming removed 5 bases from V and 4 bases from J; junction bases left unmatched: 8. The germline gives CDR1 SGHNT, CDR2 YENEEA. The CDR3 spans 15 residues. Preparation of the TCRbeta library involved a method that used unique molecular identifiers. MiXCR, run by TCRdb on the PCR reads, gives a single entry per CDR3 protein. The data hold hundreds of thousands of distinct CDR3 sequences, with approximately 29% observed a single time. The receptor's source is a human donor who donated a stem cell graft to a child with aplastic anemia. The source material was PBMCs from the stem cell graft donor, sampled from the stem cell graft. The J gene is TRBJ2-1, the V gene TRBV11-3, with 7 bases fitting TRBD1. Written as DNA, the CDR3 is TGTGCCAGCAGCCCCCAATGGACAGGATACAATGAGCAGTTCTTC. Translation gives CASSPQWTGYNEQFF.